This TCR beta chain was captured by sequencing in a study of response to subunit inactivated influenza vaccine. The germline gives CDR1 LNHNV, CDR2 YYDKDF (reference sequence). V lost 0 bases to trimming and J lost 6 bases, with 11 bases between them. The CDR3 runs 14 residues. This clonotype came up many times. TCRdb fed the RT-PCR reads into MiXCR, producing one record per CDR3 protein. The sample has about 570,000 distinct CDR3 sequences, approximately 12% seen once. The sequence derives from a man aged 45-60 years who received an inactivated influenza vaccine. The J gene is TRBJ1-1, the V gene TRBV15; D is perhaps TRBD1 (6 bases). The sample in question was PBMCs from blood, obtained on the day of vaccination. CDR3 protein: CATSRDSWTAEAFF. In DNA, the CDR3 is TGTGCCACCAGCAGAGACAGCTGGACAGCTGAAGCTTTCTTT.